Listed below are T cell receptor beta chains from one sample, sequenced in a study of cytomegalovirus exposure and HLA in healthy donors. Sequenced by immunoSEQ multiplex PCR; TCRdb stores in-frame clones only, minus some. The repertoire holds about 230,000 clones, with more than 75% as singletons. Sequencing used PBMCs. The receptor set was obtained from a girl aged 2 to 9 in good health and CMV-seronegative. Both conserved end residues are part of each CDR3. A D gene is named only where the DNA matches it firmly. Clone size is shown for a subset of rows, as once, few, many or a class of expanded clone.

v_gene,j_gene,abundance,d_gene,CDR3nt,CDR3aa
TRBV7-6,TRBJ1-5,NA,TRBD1,TGTGCCAGCAGCCCCGGACAGGGGGATTTTAGCAATCAGCCCCAGCATTTT,CASSPGQGDFSNQPQHF
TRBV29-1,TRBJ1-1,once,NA,TGCAGCGTCCGTTACACTGAAGCTTTCTTT,CSVRYTEAFF
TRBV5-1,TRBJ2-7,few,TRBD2,TGCGCCAGCAGCTTGGACGGGACTAGCGGGCCCTACGAGCAGTACTTC,CASSLDGTSGPYEQYF
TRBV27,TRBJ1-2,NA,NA,TGTGCCAGCAGTTTATCGAGTGGGGGGAACTATGGCTACACCTTC,CASSLSSGGNYGYTF
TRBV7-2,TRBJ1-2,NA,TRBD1,TGTGCCAGCAGCCAGACCGGGACAGGGTGGAGAGGCTACACCTTC,CASSQTGTGWRGYTF
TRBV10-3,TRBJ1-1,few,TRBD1,TGTGCCATCAGTGGGACAGGGGGCTGGGGCACTGAAGCTTTCTTT,CAISGTGGWGTEAFF
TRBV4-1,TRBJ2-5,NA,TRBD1,TGCGCCAGCAGCTGGGACAGGGTCGGGGAGACCCAGTACTTC,CASSWDRVGETQYF
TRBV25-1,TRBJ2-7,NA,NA,TGTGCCAGCAGTGAGGCGGGGCCATACGAGCAGTACTTC,CASSEAGPYEQYF
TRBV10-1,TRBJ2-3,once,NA,TGCGCCAGCAGTCGGAGCACAGATACGCAGTATTTT,CASSRSTDTQYF
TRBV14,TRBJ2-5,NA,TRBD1,TGTGCCAGCAGCCACGACGACAGGGACCAAGAGACCCAGTACTTC,CASSHDDRDQETQYF
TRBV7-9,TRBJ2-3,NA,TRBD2,TGTGCCCCAACCGCCCGTCAGCGGGGTGGCACAGATACGCAGTATTTT,CAPTARQRGGTDTQYF
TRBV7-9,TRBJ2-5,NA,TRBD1,TGTGCCAGCAGTGGACAGGGAACGTACCAAGAGACCCAGTACTTC,CASSGQGTYQETQYF
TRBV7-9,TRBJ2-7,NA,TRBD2,TGTGCCAGCAGCTTAGGCGGGACTACTTACGAGCAGTACTTC,CASSLGGTTYEQYF
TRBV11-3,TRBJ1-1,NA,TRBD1,TGTGCCAGCAGCTTAGGGGGACAGAACCATGAAGCTTTCTTT,CASSLGGQNHEAFF
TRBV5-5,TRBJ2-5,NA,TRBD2,TGTGCCAGCAGCTTGAGGGCGGGAGGGATCGAGACCCAGTACTTC,CASSLRAGGIETQYF
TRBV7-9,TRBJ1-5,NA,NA,TGTGCCAGCAGCTTAGGGGGGGGTCAGCCCCAGCATTTT,CASSLGGGQPQHF
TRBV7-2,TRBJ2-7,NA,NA,TGTGCCAGCAGCCCCCCCCGAGGGATTCCGTACGAGCAGTACTTC,CASSPPRGIPYEQYF
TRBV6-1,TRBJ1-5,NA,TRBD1,TGTGCCACCATCCGGGACAGAATTAGCAATCAGCCCCAGCATTTT,CATIRDRISNQPQHF
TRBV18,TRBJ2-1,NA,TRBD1,TGTGCCAGCTCACGTTCCGGGACAGACAATGAGCAGTTCTTC,CASSRSGTDNEQFF
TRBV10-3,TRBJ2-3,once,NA,TGTGCCATCAGTGAGACGGGACTCCCAGATACGCAGTATTTT,CAISETGLPDTQYF
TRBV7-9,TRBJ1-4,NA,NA,TGTGCCAGCAGCTTAGCCCTCGCCGAGTCCCGAAAACTGTTTTTT,CASSLALAESRKLFF
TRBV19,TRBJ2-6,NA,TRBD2,TGTGCCAGTAGGGAGCGGGGATTCTCTGGGGCCAACGTCCTGACTTTC,CASRERGFSGANVLTF
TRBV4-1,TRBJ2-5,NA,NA,TGCGCCAGCAGCCAAGAAGGGGGGGTGTCAGAGACCCAGTACTTC,CASSQEGGVSETQYF
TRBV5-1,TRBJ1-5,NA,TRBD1,TGCGCCAGCAGCCCTCGGACAGGGCACAATCAGCCCCAGCATTTT,CASSPRTGHNQPQHF
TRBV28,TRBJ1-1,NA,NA,TGTGCCAGCAGTTTGGCGCTATGGGAGGGGTCCAGGGTGAACACTGAAGCTTTCTTT,CASSLALWEGSRVNTEAFF
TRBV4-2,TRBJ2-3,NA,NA,TGTGCCAGCAGCCAAGGTCTAGGCGGGAAGAGAGGAGATACGCAGTATTTT,CASSQGLGGKRGDTQYF
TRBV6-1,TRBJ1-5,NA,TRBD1,TGTGCCAGCAGTGAAGTGGGACAGAGTGGGGGTCAGCCCCAGCATTTT,CASSEVGQSGGQPQHF
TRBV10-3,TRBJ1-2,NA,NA,TGTGCCATCAGTGGGGGCAACTCTGTTAACTATGGCTACACCTTC,CAISGGNSVNYGYTF
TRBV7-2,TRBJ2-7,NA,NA,TGTGCCAGCAGCTTAGTATCAGATCCCAGCTACGAGCAGTACTTC,CASSLVSDPSYEQYF
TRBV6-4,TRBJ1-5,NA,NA,TGTGCCAGCAGCCCCACAGGGAGCAATCAGCCCCAGCATTTT,CASSPTGSNQPQHF
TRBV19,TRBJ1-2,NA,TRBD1,TGTGCCAGTAGTACTAAGACAGGGCCTAACTATGGCTACACCTTC,CASSTKTGPNYGYTF
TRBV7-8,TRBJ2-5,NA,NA,TGTGCCAGCAGCCCTGTTGAGGGGAGGGAGACCCAGTACTTC,CASSPVEGRETQYF
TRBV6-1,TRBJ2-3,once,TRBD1,TGTGCCAGCAGTGAAGAGGACAGGGCTCAAGATACGCAGTATTTT,CASSEEDRAQDTQYF
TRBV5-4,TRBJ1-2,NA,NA,TGTGCCAGCAGTCGAGACAGGAACTATGGCTACACCTTC,CASSRDRNYGYTF
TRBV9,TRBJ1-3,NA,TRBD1,TGTGCCAGCAGCCGACAGGGGAGAGGAAACACCATATATTTT,CASSRQGRGNTIYF
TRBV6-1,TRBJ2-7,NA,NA,TGTGCCAGCAGTGACCCACAGGGAAGCTCCTACGAGCAGTACTTC,CASSDPQGSSYEQYF
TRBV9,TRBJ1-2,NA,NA,TGTGCCAGCAGCGGGACGGCAGGGGCTAACTATGGCTACACCTTC,CASSGTAGANYGYTF
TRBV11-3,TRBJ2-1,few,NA,TGTGCCAGCAGCCCGCGGACAGGGAGGGATGAGCAGTTCTTC,CASSPRTGRDEQFF
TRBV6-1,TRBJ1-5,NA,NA,TGTGCCAGCAGTACTACAGGGAAGCAGCCCCAGCATTTT,CASSTTGKQPQHF
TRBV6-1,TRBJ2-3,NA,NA,TGTGCCAGCAGTACCGGGACATCTAGCACAGATACGCAGTATTTT,CASSTGTSSTDTQYF
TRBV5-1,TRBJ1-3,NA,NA,TGCGCCAGCAGCTTGGAAAACATCCGGAGCTTTGGAAACACCATATATTTT,CASSLENIRSFGNTIYF
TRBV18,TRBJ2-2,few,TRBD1,TGTGCCAGCTCACCGGGGACAGGGAGCACCGGGGAGCTGTTTTTT,CASSPGTGSTGELFF
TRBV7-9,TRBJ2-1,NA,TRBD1,TGTGCCAGCAGAATAGCAGGGGGCGCCTACAATGAGCAGTTCTTC,CASRIAGGAYNEQFF
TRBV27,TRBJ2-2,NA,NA,TGTGCCAGTTGGAGGTTCACCGGGGAGCTGTTTTTT,CASWRFTGELFF
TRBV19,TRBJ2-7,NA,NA,TGTGCCAGTAGCCCGGCCGGGTCGAAGGCCGAGCAGTACTTC,CASSPAGSKAEQYF
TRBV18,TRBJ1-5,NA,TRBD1,TGTGCCAGCTCACCCGACGGGACAGGGGTCAATCAGCCCCAGCATTTT,CASSPDGTGVNQPQHF
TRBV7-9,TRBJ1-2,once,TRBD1,TGTGCCAGCAGCTATGTCCCCGGGACAGGATACGGCTACACCTTC,CASSYVPGTGYGYTF
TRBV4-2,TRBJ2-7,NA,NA,TGTGCCAGCAGCCAAGATACGGGACTTGTCTACGAGCAGTACTTC,CASSQDTGLVYEQYF
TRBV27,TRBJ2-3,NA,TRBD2,TGTGCCAGCAGTTGGCGAGCGGGAGGTTTCACAGATACGCAGTATTTT,CASSWRAGGFTDTQYF
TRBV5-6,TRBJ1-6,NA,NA,TGTGCCAGCAGCTTGGGACGGACTTATTCACCCCTCCACTTT,CASSLGRTYSPLHF
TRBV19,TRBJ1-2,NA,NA,TGTGCCAGTAGTACCCAACCTACAGGGTTGGATGGCTACACCTTC,CASSTQPTGLDGYTF
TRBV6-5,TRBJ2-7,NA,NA,TGTGCCAGCACCGCCGGGAACTACGAGCAGTACTTC,CASTAGNYEQYF
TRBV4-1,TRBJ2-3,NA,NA,TGCGCCAGCAGCCAAGTCGCGCGAGGAGGGACCGATACGCAGTATTTT,CASSQVARGGTDTQYF
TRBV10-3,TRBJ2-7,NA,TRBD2,TGTGCCATCAGTGGACTAGCGGGATTCGAGCAGTACTTC,CAISGLAGFEQYF